The 7 T cell receptor beta chains below were found in one sample sequenced in a study of beta chain features in type 1 diabetes (dated by TCRdb to the late 2010s). The library was produced with the immunoSEQ multiplex PCR assay. The entire isolated RNA was reverse transcribed using the High Capacity cDNA Reverse Transcription Kit, and thus expressed TCRB transcripts were sequenced. The clones in this table, taken by TCRdb from immuneACCESS, are in-frame only. Not every clone is retained; where verified, under half of the shortfall comes from an unresolved V gene, and the cause of the rest is unknown. This sample holds around 450,000 clones; approximately 10% were observed only once. More than 0.045% of the sample is in the top ten clones. Sequenced input: naive CD4+ T cells from blood. Per the publication, the cell subset or site label means: true naive CD4+ T cells. These receptors were taken from a woman younger than 30 in good health.

The chain combines TRBV7-2 with TRBJ1-1; 8 bases fit TRBD1. Unmatched junction bases numbered 5, after V lost 5 bases and J lost 6 bases. The germline V gene has CDR1 SGHTA and CDR2 FQGNSA. The CDR3 sequence is 13 residues long. DNA for the CDR3: TGTGCCAGCAGCCAGACAGGGGTTGCTGAAGCTTTCTTT. Amino acid sequence: CASSQTGVAEAFF.

The chain links TRBV9 to TRBJ2-3; TRBD2 agrees at 13 bases. CDR1 SGDLS and CDR2 YYNGEE come from the germline V gene. V was pared by 3 bases and J by 2 bases, with 6 bases of the junction left unmatched. This CDR3 region has 17 residues. CDR3 sequence: CASSDPGLAGATDTQYF. In DNA, the CDR3 is TGTGCCAGCAGCGACCCTGGACTAGCGGGGGCCACAGATACGCAGTATTTT.

This clone has more than one count but fewer than ten. The chain has TRBV5-1 and TRBJ1-1; 7 bases line up with TRBD1. Trimming took 2 bases from V and 3 from J; bases not matched to a gene: 4. The germline CDR1 and CDR2 sequences are SGHRS and YFSETQ. The CDR3 is 14 amino acids. The CDR3 here is CASSFRTGDTEAFF. DNA of the CDR3: TGCGCCAGCAGCTTCCGGACAGGAGACACTGAAGCTTTCTTT. Complete variable domain (other parts from reference TRBV5-1 and TRBJ1-1): KAGVTQTPRYLIKTRGQQVTLSCSPISGHRSVSWYQQTPGQGLQFLFEYFSETQRNKGNFPGRFSGRQFSNSRSEMNVSTLELGDSALYLCASSFRTGDTEAFFGQGTRLTVV.

Only a few counts were recorded for this clone. The chain has TRBV7-2 and TRBJ2-1; no firm D call. Germline V gene sequence: CDR1 SGHTA, CDR2 FQGNSA. Trimming left V 1 base short and J 0 bases short, with 7 bases between. The CDR3 is 15 residues long. The chain's CDR3 is CASSLGPVSYNEQFF. The CDR3 DNA sequence: TGTGCCAGCAGCTTAGGGCCAGTCTCCTACAATGAGCAGTTCTTC. The full variable domain, with the rest looked up from reference TRBV7-2 and TRBJ2-1, is GAGVSQSPSNKVTEKGKDVELRCDPISGHTALYWYRQSLGQGLEFLIYFQGNSAPDKSGLPSDRFSAERTGGSVSTLTIQRTQQEDSAVYLCASSLGPVSYNEQFFGPGTRLTVL.

The CDR3 reads CASGQALSYEQYF. The CDR3 region has the DNA TGTGCCAGCGGACAGGCCCTCTCCTACGAGCAGTACTTC. V gene TRBV13 combines with J gene TRBJ2-7, with TRBD1 matching 7 bases. Germline values: CDR1 PRHDT, CDR2 FYEKMQ (reference sequence). The CDR3 spans 13 residues. V lost 8 bases and J lost 0; bases outside the gene matches: 4.

This sequence joins TRBV11-3 and TRBJ2-1; TRBD2 aligns across 13 bases. Germline values: CDR1 SGHNT, CDR2 YENEEA. The CDR3 covers 17 residues. The junction had 9 bases not matched to a gene; V was cut back by 5 bases and J by 5 bases. The CDR3 is CASSPGTSGTANNEQFF. DNA for the CDR3: TGTGCCAGCAGCCCCGGGACTAGCGGGACCGCAAACAATGAGCAGTTCTTC.

CDR3 coding DNA: TGTGCCAGCAGCACCGACAGGGCCAACTCCTACGAGCAGTACTTC. Residues: CASSTDRANSYEQYF. This rearrangement joins TRBV7-2 to TRBJ2-7; 7 nucleotides match TRBD1. The CDR3 contains 15 residues. The V gene end was trimmed by 5 bases and the J gene end by 0 bases; junction bases not matched to a gene: 7. Germline CDR1 SGHTA, CDR2 FQGNSA.